These 27 T cell receptor beta chains came from one sample sequenced in a study of regulatory T cells in long-lasting Graves disease. Described time point: newly diagnosed GD, antithyroid drugs for less than 3 months. PBMC-extracted RNA yielded the TCR library. Arm-PCR of CDR3 regions with iRepertoire HTBI primers generated TCR beta libraries. TCRdb re-called the multiplex PCR reads through MiXCR, storing one row per CDR3 protein. This table has 500,000 or so distinct CDR3 sequences, about 15% appearing once. The sample also formed part of further work on T cells in Graves' hyperthyroidism and ophthalmopathy.

Specimen: peripheral blood mononuclear cells (PBMCs), collected at new diagnosis, from a patient treated with antithyroid drugs. The receptors originated from a woman aged 45-60 years with Graves disease.

This clonotype was detected a few times. The chain couples TRBV19 to TRBJ2-2, with 12 nucleotides matching TRBD2. Trimming removed 0 bases from V and 8 bases from J; junction bases left unmatched: 13. Per the germline V gene, CDR1 is LNHDA and CDR2 is SQIVND (reference sequence). This CDR3 region has 19 residues. In DNA form, the CDR3 reads TGTGCCAGTAGTATAGATTCGAGACTAGCGGGAGCGTCGATAGGGGAGCTGTTTTTT. It codes for CASSIDSRLAGASIGELFF.

The table lists this clonotype with a few counts. The rearrangement uses TRBV7-2 and TRBJ2-7; 10 bases align to TRBD2. Germline CDR1 is SGHTA and CDR2 is FQGNSA. J gave up 7 bases and V 4 bases, and 16 bases lay outside the gene matches. The CDR3 spans 17 residues. Here the CDR3 reads CASSSFGQREGLWEQYF. The CDR3 DNA reads as TGTGCCAGCAGCTCCTTCGGCCAGCGGGAGGGCCTTTGGGAGCAGTACTTC.

This clonotype was seen at least ten times. The J gene is TRBJ2-7, the V gene TRBV6-2 or TRBV6-3; tentatively, D is TRBD1 (6 bases). The V end lost 4 bases, the J end lost 3 bases, and 10 bases lay between the germline ends. CDR1 and CDR2 from the germline V gene are MNHEY and SVGEGT. This CDR3 region has 13 residues. The CDR3 reads CASSSTRGYEQYF. The CDR3 DNA is TGTGCCAGCAGTTCTACCAGGGGCTACGAGCAGTACTTC.

This chain connects TRBV9 to TRBJ2-3, with 8 positions matching TRBD2. This CDR3 has 17 residues. V lost 2 bases to trimming and J lost 2 bases; unmatched junction nucleotides: 10. The germline gives CDR1 SGDLS, CDR2 YYNGEE. The CDR3 spells CASSVRGGRSPTDTQYF. In DNA, the CDR3 is TGTGCCAGCAGCGTGCGAGGCGGGAGGTCTCCCACAGATACGCAGTATTTT.

This clonotype was recorded at least ten times. The V call is TRBV2, the J call TRBJ2-5, with 9 bases aligning to TRBD1. The J segment lost 3 bases and the V segment lost 8 bases, leaving 7 bases of the junction unmatched. The CDR3 totals 14 residues. The V gene's germline CDR1 is SNHLY and CDR2 FYNNEI. CDR3 loop: CASGQGTGKETQYF. DNA of the CDR3: TGTGCCAGCGGACAGGGGACTGGGAAAGAGACCCAGTACTTC.

This clonotype was picked up many times. V and J are TRBV5-1 and TRBJ2-7; D gene uncertain. The CDR3 consists of 15 residues. Germline lookup yields CDR1 SGHRS and CDR2 YFSETQ. The ends were cut back, 0 bases at V and 2 bases at J, with 12 bases in the middle. The chain's CDR3 is CASSLATTSPYEQYF. The DNA of the CDR3 is TGCGCCAGCAGCTTGGCTACTACCTCGCCCTACGAGCAGTACTTC.

Only a few counts were recorded for this clonotype. The chain is built from TRBV12-3 or TRBV12-4 and TRBJ2-2, with D possibly called TRBD1 or TRBD2 (5 bases each). V gave up 7 bases and J gave up 2 bases, with 17 bases separating them. The CDR3 is made up of 16 amino acids. In nucleotides, the CDR3 is TGTGCCAGCAAACCATGGCTGGGGGAAAACACCGGGGAGCTGTTTTTT. This codes for CASKPWLGENTGELFF.

Ten or more counts support this clonotype. The gene calls are TRBV28 and TRBJ2-7; D is ambiguous. Germline CDR1 is MDHEN and CDR2 is SYDVKM. The CDR3 is 11 residues long. The ends were cut back, 3 bases at V and 7 bases at J, with 7 bases in the middle. CDR3 region: CASSLGLEQYF. The CDR3, as DNA: TGTGCCAGCAGTTTGGGCCTGGAGCAGTACTTC.

CDR3 residues: CASRTHNTGELFF. CDR3 nucleotide sequence: TGTGCCAGCAGGACCCATAACACCGGGGAGCTGTTTTTT. The rearrangement links TRBV3-1 to TRBJ2-2; D unresolved. This CDR3 spans 13 amino acids. Germline V gene data show CDR1 as LGHDT and CDR2 as YNNKEL (reference sequence). V was trimmed by 6 bases and J by 2 bases, leaving 7 bases between them.

The chain links TRBV28 to TRBJ2-2; 10 bases agree with TRBD1. The V gene end was trimmed by 8 bases and the J gene end by 6 bases; junction bases not matched to a gene: 9. This CDR3 comprises 15 residues. The germline V gene encodes CDR1 MDHEN and CDR2 SYDVKM. The CDR3 loop reads CASGTTGGVSGELFF. The DNA of the CDR3 is TGTGCCAGCGGGACGACAGGGGGCGTATCCGGGGAGCTGTTTTTT.

Of note for this clonotype: This may arise from a read error, as a much more abundant clone is one base away. The chain uses TRBV2 and TRBJ2-3; no clear D gene. The CDR3 consists of 15 residues. Germline values: CDR1 SNHLY, CDR2 FYNNEI. The V end lost 10 bases, the J end lost 5 bases, and 22 bases lay between the germline ends. CDR3 in amino acids: CATGWASGRRDTQYF. In nucleotides, the CDR3 is TGTGCCACGGGCTGGGCTAGTGGCCGGAGAGATACGCAGTATTTT.

This clonotype was counted at least ten times. The chain carries TRBV5-1 and TRBJ2-3, with 8 bases matching TRBD2. This CDR3 spans 15 amino acids. The junction had 4 bases not matched to a gene; V was cut back by 0 bases and J by 4 bases. CDR1 and CDR2 (germline): SGHRS, YFSETQ. CDR3 residues: CASSLVGGGSDTQYF. For the CDR3, the DNA is TGCGCCAGCAGCTTGGTTGGCGGGGGGTCAGATACGCAGTATTTT.

The sample holds many counts of this clonotype. J is TRBJ2-1 and V is TRBV7-6; possibly TRBD1 for D (5 bases). This CDR3 is 13 amino acids long. V was cut by 3 bases and J by 6 bases, with 9 bases left in between. Germline CDR1 reads SGHVS; CDR2 reads FNYEAQ. The CDR3 DNA reads TGTGCCAGCAGCTTTGGGCAGGGCAATGAGCAGTTCTTC. Encoded protein: CASSFGQGNEQFF.

This clonotype was seen many times. The rearrangement joins TRBV28 to TRBJ1-2; D gene unclear. Trimming cost V 3 bases and J 4 bases, with 15 bases left between them. The CDR3 covers 15 residues. Germline loops: CDR1 MDHEN, CDR2 SYDVKM. The CDR3 spells CASSFNGRNGYGYTF. The DNA of the CDR3 is TGTGCCAGCAGTTTCAACGGAAGGAACGGCTATGGCTACACCTTC.

This clonotype was counted ten times or more. The chain's CDR3 is CASSPGDRDSYEQYF. The CDR3 DNA reads as TGTGCCAGCAGTCCCGGGGACAGGGACTCCTACGAGCAGTACTTC. The V gene is TRBV28, the J gene TRBJ2-7; 9 bases agree with TRBD1. Germline V gene data show CDR1 as MDHEN and CDR2 as SYDVKM. V lost 5 bases, J lost 0 bases, and 5 bases stayed unmatched. CDR3 length: 15 amino acids.

This clonotype has more than one count but fewer than ten. The genes are TRBV6-1 and TRBJ1-5; D gene unclear. V lost 7 bases, J lost 3 bases, and 10 bases lay in between. CDR3 length equals 13 residues. From germline, CDR1 is MNHNS and CDR2 SASEGT. In DNA, the CDR3 is TGTGCCAGCATCGCAGCGTCCAATCAGCCCCAGCATTTT. This gives the protein CASIAASNQPQHF.

The chain is built from TRBV7-6 and TRBJ1-4; 9 bases are a match to TRBD1. The J segment lost 7 bases and the V segment lost 5 bases, leaving 5 bases of the junction unmatched. Germline V gene data show CDR1 as SGHVS and CDR2 as FNYEAQ. The CDR3 length is 14 residues. The chain's CDR3 is CASSQGQGTEKLFF. The CDR3, as DNA: TGTGCCAGCAGCCAGGGACAGGGAACTGAAAAACTGTTTTTT.

This clonotype has more than one count but fewer than ten. The chain combines TRBV3-1 with TRBJ2-7; 9 bases are shared with TRBD2. Germline V gene sequence: CDR1 LGHDT, CDR2 YNNKEL (reference sequence). There are 17 residues in the CDR3. With V trimmed by 4 bases and J by 3 bases, 13 bases remained unmatched. CDR3 region: CASSLDISGRGDYEQYF. CDR3 sequence (DNA): TGTGCCAGCAGCCTAGATATTAGCGGGAGAGGGGACTACGAGCAGTACTTC.

This clonotype appeared a few times. The V gene is TRBV30, the J gene TRBJ1-2, with 8 bases fitting TRBD1. The CDR3 spans 13 residues. Germline trimming cut 3 bases from V and 5 bases from J; bases unmatched to any gene: 5. CDR1 and CDR2 from the germline V gene are GTSNPN and SVGIG (reference sequence). CDR3 protein: CAWSRGRSYGYTF. The CDR3 DNA follows: TGTGCCTGGAGCAGGGGGCGCTCGTATGGCTACACCTTC.

This clonotype has only a few counts. V gene TRBV20-1 combines with J gene TRBJ2-7, with D maybe TRBD2 (6 bases). The germline gives CDR1 DFQATT, CDR2 SNEGSKA (reference sequence). V was trimmed by 4 bases and J by 2 bases, leaving 12 bases between them. The CDR3 extends over 13 amino acids. CDR3 in DNA: TGCAGTGCTACCGGCGGGATGACCTACGAGCAGTACTTC. It encodes CSATGGMTYEQYF.

At least ten counts were recorded for this clonotype. The J gene is TRBJ1-4, the V gene TRBV12-3 or TRBV12-4; D ambiguous. The CDR3 covers 12 residues. Deletions cut 5 bases from V and 5 bases from J, with 6 bases between. The CDR3 nucleotides read TGTGCCAGCAGTGTGTTGAATGAAAAACTGTTTTTT. It encodes CASSVLNEKLFF.

The sample holds many counts of this clonotype. A read error may produce the germline difference seen at one junction end. This chain connects TRBV27 to TRBJ2-5, with 7 bases fitting TRBD1. Germline lookup yields CDR1 MNHEY and CDR2 SMNVEV (reference sequence). The CDR3 spans 13 residues. The CDR3 loop reads CASSLYRGETQYF. CDR3 bases: TGTGCCAGCAGCTTATACAGGGGAGAGACCCAGTACTTC.

This clonotype showed up just once. V and J are TRBV9 and TRBJ2-2; D uncertain. Germline CDR1 SGDLS, CDR2 YYNGEE. V was trimmed by 2 bases and J by 5 bases, leaving 7 bases between them. The CDR3 loop spans 13 amino acids. CDR3 DNA: TGTGCCAGCAGCGTCGATCAAACCGGGGAGCTGTTTTTT. Protein product: CASSVDQTGELFF.

This clonotype was found many times. The J gene is TRBJ2-7, the V gene TRBV29-1; D possibly corresponds to TRBD2 (5 bases). This CDR3 has 12 amino acids. V dropped 4 bases and J dropped 5 bases, with 12 bases sitting between them. Looked up from germline, CDR1 is SQVTM and CDR2 is ANQGSEA. The CDR3 DNA sequence: TGCAGCGTTGTTCAACTGGGAGACGAGCAGTACTTC. It yields the protein CSVVQLGDEQYF.

This clonotype has just a few counts. The chain combines TRBV19 with TRBJ1-5; a possible D gene is TRBD1 (6 bases). V was trimmed by 6 bases and J by 6 bases, leaving 12 bases between them. This CDR3 has 13 amino acids. Germline CDR1 LNHDA, CDR2 SQIVND (reference sequence). CDR3 nucleotide sequence: TGTGCCAGTAGCCAGGGGATTAGTCAGCCCCAGCATTTT. Translation gives CASSQGISQPQHF.

The chain links TRBV6-5 to TRBJ1-5, with D unclear. V dropped 0 bases and J dropped 4 bases, with 7 bases sitting between them. This CDR3 spans 14 amino acids. The germline V gene encodes CDR1 MNHEY and CDR2 SVGAGI. The CDR3 nucleotides are TGTGCCAGCAGTTACTCGATAGGGAATCAGCCCCAGCATTTT. Translating gives CASSYSIGNQPQHF.

This clonotype was counted only a few times. J is TRBJ2-3 and V is TRBV29-1, with D perhaps TRBD1 or TRBD2 (6 bases each). CDR3 size: 12 residues. Trimming left V 7 bases short and J 4 bases short, with 12 bases between. Germline V gene lookup returns CDR1 SQVTM and CDR2 ANQGSEA. The CDR3 protein is CSANRGPDTQYF. In DNA form, the CDR3 reads TGCAGCGCCAACCGGGGGCCAGATACGCAGTATTTT.